Detailed here is one T cell receptor (beta chain). Its matching antigen is unknown. These data originate in a study of shared clonotypes between healthy human individuals. As for the study in general: Researchers drew samples from a couple of women and a few men aged 18 to 49. A donor's plate count was three for CD4 naive and three for CD4 memory; CD8 naive had two and CD8 memory one.

The study, taken as a whole, reports: In general, naive subsets displayed greater estimated richness than memory subsets did.

CDR3 length: 17 residues. V shed 3 bases, J shed 9 bases, and the junction held 10 bases outside the gene matches. Germline CDR1 is SSHAT and CDR2 is FNYEAQ (reference sequence). The split of CD4+ cells yielded CD45RA+ naive and CD45RA-negative memory subsets. Here immunoSEQ multiplex PCR was the method, and the copy in TCRdb shows in-frame clones only, minus some. The data hold more than 400,000 clones, with about 96% observed a single time. Source material: naive CD4+ T cells sorted from blood. Regarding subset: CD45RA+ positively selected. This sequence originates from a woman in her 30s in good health. The V and J genes are TRBV7-7 and TRBJ2-1, with 14 bases matching TRBD2. CDR3 sequence: CASSLGSGTSGSGEQFF. As DNA, the CDR3 is TGTGCCAGCAGCTTGGGCTCCGGGACTAGCGGGAGTGGTGAGCAGTTCTTC. The variable domain in full, with the rest retrieved from reference TRBV7-7 and TRBJ2-1, is GAGVSQSPRYKVTKRGQDVTLRCDPISSHATLYWYQQALGQGPEFLTYFNYEAQPDKSGLPSDRFSAERPEGSISTLTIQRTEQRDSAMYRCASSLGSGTSGSGEQFFGPGTRLTVL.